Below, 6 T cell receptor beta chains from the same sample are listed, as sequenced in a study of blood T cell repertoires in COVID-19 (dated by TCRdb to the early 2020s). The receptor library was made with the immunoSEQ multiplex PCR assay. The immuneACCESS repertoire file appears here via TCRdb, limited to in-frame rearrangements. These files lack a portion of the clones; in checked studies, under half of the deficit traces to unresolved V genes, and the cause of the others is not known. The table for this sample lists approximately 170,000 clones; around 80% of them were counted only once. Over 15% of the sample belongs to the ten largest clones. Sequencing was done on a sample of PBMCs or T cells enriched from blood (not recorded which). Every receptor here comes from a woman aged 70-85 years in a cohort exposed to, infected with or recovered from COVID-19 (not recorded which).

The chain links TRBV3-1 (or the pseudogene TRBV3-2) to TRBJ1-3, with D uncertain. Looked up from germline, CDR1 is LGHDT and CDR2 is YNNKEL (reference sequence). Trimming removed 1 base at V and 8 bases at J, with 9 bases between. The CDR3 is 13 residues long. In nucleotides, the CDR3 is TGTGCCAGCAGCCAAGGCCTGCCGGACACCATATATTTT. It encodes CASSQGLPDTIYF.

In its sample, this clone was seen once. This chain connects TRBV2 to TRBJ1-6, with TRBD1 identical over 9 bases. V was pared by 7 bases and J by 9 bases, with 13 bases of the junction left unmatched. CDR1 and CDR2 from the germline V gene are SNHLY and FYNNEI. CDR3 length equals 16 residues. The DNA for the CDR3 is TGTGCCAGCACCGAGGGTGGGACAGGGTTACTTTCACCCCTCCACTTT. Amino acid sequence: CASTEGGTGLLSPLHF. Full variable domain (missing parts from reference TRBV2 and TRBJ1-6): EPEVTQTPSHQVTQMGQEVILRCVPISNHLYFYWYRQILGQKVEFLVSFYNNEISEKSEIFDDQFSVERPDGSNFTLKIRSTKLEDSAMYFCASTEGGTGLLSPLHFGNGTRLTVT.

V usage is TRBV28 and J usage is TRBJ2-7; D is unclear. Per the germline V gene, CDR1 is MDHEN and CDR2 is SYDVKM. There are 16 residues in the CDR3. Trimming left V 4 bases short and J 5 bases short, with 21 bases between. The CDR3 nucleotides are TGTGCCAGCAGTTCACTTGCCGGGTCCGCAAAGGACGAGCAGTACTTC. Protein product: CASSSLAGSAKDEQYF. Looking up the rest from reference TRBV28 and TRBJ2-7 gives the full variable domain: DVKVTQSSRYLVKRTGEKVFLECVQDMDHENMFWYRQDPGLGLRLIYFSYDVKMKEKGDIPEGYSVSREKKERFSLILESASTNQTSMYLCASSSLAGSAKDEQYFGPGTRLTVT.

The chain couples TRBV5-1 to TRBJ2-1, with a possible D match to TRBD1 (5 bases). Germline CDR1 and CDR2: SGHRS and YFSETQ. The CDR3 is 15 amino acids. V was trimmed by 4 bases and J by 8 bases, leaving 19 bases between them. The CDR3 region has the DNA TGCGCCAGCAGCGTAGCCGGACAAGGCCAAGATGAGCAGTTCTTC. Amino acids: CASSVAGQGQDEQFF.

The chain recombines TRBV4-2 with TRBJ1-3, with 8 bases identical to TRBD1. The junction had 0 bases not matched to a gene; V was cut back by 1 base and J by 4 bases. CDR1 is LGHNA and CDR2 is YNFKEQ in the germline V gene. CDR3 length: 14 residues. The CDR3 DNA reads as TGTGCCAGCAGCCAAGGACAGGGGGGAAACACCATATATTTT. Translated, it gives CASSQGQGGNTIYF.

This chain's CDR3 is CASSPQGQTAGNTIYF. For the CDR3, the DNA is TGTGCCAGCTCACCGCAGGGACAGACTGCTGGAAACACCATATATTTT. V usage is TRBV18 and J usage is TRBJ1-3; 7 positions match TRBD1. The CDR3 is 16 residues long. From germline, CDR1 is KGHSH and CDR2 LQKENI. J lost 2 bases, V lost 3 bases, and 7 bases had no gene match.